The clone carrying this TCR beta chain has at least ten counts. As yet, its antigen is unknown. This CDR3 is 14 amino acids long. CDR1 and CDR2 from the germline V gene are SEHNR and FQNEAQ (reference sequence). The V gene end was trimmed by 5 bases and the J gene end by 3 bases; junction bases not matched to a gene: 6. Every TCR beta cDNA library bore unique molecular identifiers. Each CDR3 protein gets one entry after TCRdb re-called the PCR reads with MiXCR. Here the sample spans about 820,000 distinct CDR3 sequences, roughly 50% being singletons. The sample belongs to a study of post-analysis software for immune sequencing data. Points from the study as a whole: With TRBV5-6, TRBV5-1 and TRBV20-1 included, about five TRBV segments were more frequent in patients than in controls. Normalized Chao1 diversity in multiple sclerosis patients fell significantly below that of controls.

The chain combines TRBV7-9 with TRBJ2-7; TRBD1 matches at 8 bases. Specimen: blood. This receptor was identified in a girl aged 5-17 years with multiple sclerosis. CDR3 nucleotide sequence: TGTGCCAGCAGCCGAGGACAGGGCGGCTACGAGCAGTACTTC. Protein product: CASSRGQGGYEQYF.